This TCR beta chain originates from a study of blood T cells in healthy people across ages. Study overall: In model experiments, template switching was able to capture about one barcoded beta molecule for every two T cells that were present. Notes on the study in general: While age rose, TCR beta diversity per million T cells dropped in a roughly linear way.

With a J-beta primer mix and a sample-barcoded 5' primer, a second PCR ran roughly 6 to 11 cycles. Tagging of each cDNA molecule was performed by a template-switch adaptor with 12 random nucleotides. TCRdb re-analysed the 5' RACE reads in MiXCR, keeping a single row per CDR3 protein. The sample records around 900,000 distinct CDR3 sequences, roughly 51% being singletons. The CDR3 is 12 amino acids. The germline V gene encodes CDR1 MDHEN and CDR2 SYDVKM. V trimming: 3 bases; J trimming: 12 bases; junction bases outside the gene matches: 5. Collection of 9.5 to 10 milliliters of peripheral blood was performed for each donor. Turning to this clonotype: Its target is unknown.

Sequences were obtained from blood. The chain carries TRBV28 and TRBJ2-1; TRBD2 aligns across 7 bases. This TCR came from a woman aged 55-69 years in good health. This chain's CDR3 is CASSFLTGGQFF. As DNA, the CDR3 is TGTGCCAGCAGTTTCCTTACGGGGGGGCAGTTCTTC.